This T cell receptor beta chain was recovered during a study of cytomegalovirus exposure and HLA in healthy donors. Both 60 Vbeta primers and 13 Jbeta primers went into the PCR. Original processing notes: There were about 80 million unique TCR beta chains by a later count, and some 11 million of them were shared. The repertoire was sequenced with immunoSEQ multiplex PCR; TCRdb's copy has only in-frame clones and lacks some. V and J calls plus clone size are reproduced from that table; the DNA served to infer D and trimming. This table has around 300,000 clones, 84% appearing once. These donors counted as nominally healthy when sampled, but unrecorded immune exposures were likely. The germline CDR1 and CDR2 sequences are GTSNPN and SVGIG (reference sequence). The CDR3 totals 13 residues. Trimming stripped 0 bases from V and 3 bases from J, with 8 bases between. A word on this clone: The antigen is unknown.

Study-level results: Later analysis indicated greater clonal expansion among HLA-associated TCR beta chains than among equally common other chains. CMV serostatus was the sole immune exposure information available.

Sequenced input: PBMCs. V usage is TRBV30 and J usage is TRBJ1-2, with D unclear. The receptor was derived from a woman aged 40-49 years in good health and CMV-seropositive. CDR3 DNA sequence: TGTGCCTGGAGTGTACTGAGGGACTATGGCTACACCTTC. It translates to CAWSVLRDYGYTF.